This TCR beta chain was identified in a study of T cells in localized non-small cell lung cancer. Study observations and caveats: A higher density of T cells in blood coincided with extended overall survival.

The germline V gene has CDR1 SGHTA and CDR2 FQGNSA. This CDR3 is 11 amino acids long. Trimming shortened V by 2 bases and J by 12 bases, and 8 bases separated the two germline ends. TCRdb's copy holds only in-frame clones and misses some; the assay was immunoSEQ multiplex PCR. Of around 25,000 clones in the sample, roughly 90% were seen once. Of note for this clone: Its antigen is not known.

This receptor was taken from a woman aged 35 to 75 with stage I lung adenocarcinoma. Sequenced here: peripheral blood, sampled before any cancer treatment. The chain joins TRBV7-2 to TRBJ2-1, with D unclear. The CDR3 protein is CASSLIPGQFF. In nucleotides, the CDR3 is TGTGCCAGCAGCTTAATCCCTGGGCAGTTCTTC.